The 28 T cell receptor beta chains given below trace back to one sample, sequenced in a study of OX40 agonist ivuxolimab in advanced cancers. The method was immunoSEQ multiplex PCR; TCRdb's version includes in-frame clones alone and lacks a portion of them. The data hold approximately 26,000 clones, with over 75% observed a single time. Here the sequenced sample was CD4+ or CD8+ T cells sorted from blood, taken in a trial of the OX40 agonist ivuxolimab. All receptors come from an adult with an advanced solid tumor such as melanoma, head and neck, liver or kidney cancer.

The chain recombines TRBV27 with TRBJ2-5; D is possibly TRBD1 or TRBD2 (5 bases each). Trimming cost V 3 bases and J 5 bases, with 22 bases left between them. The CDR3 runs 17 residues. CDR1 and CDR2 from the germline V gene are MNHEY and SMNVEV (reference sequence). The CDR3 DNA follows: TGTGCCAGCAGTTTGAGGGGAGACGGAGCGCCTCGGGAGACCCAGTACTTC. Translation gives CASSLRGDGAPRETQYF.

This sequence joins TRBV28 and TRBJ1-1; D not resolved. CDR3 length equals 14 residues. Looked up from germline, CDR1 is MDHEN and CDR2 is SYDVKM. Trimming cost V 5 bases and J 4 bases, with 14 bases left between them. The DNA for the CDR3 is TGTGCCAGCAGTAAAATCGTGGAGCTCACTGAAGCTTTCTTT. Translated: CASSKIVELTEAFF. Looking up the rest from reference TRBV28 and TRBJ1-1 gives the full variable domain: DVKVTQSSRYLVKRTGEKVFLECVQDMDHENMFWYRQDPGLGLRLIYFSYDVKMKEKGDIPEGYSVSREKKERFSLILESASTNQTSMYLCASSKIVELTEAFFGQGTRLTVV.

The V and J genes are TRBV28 and TRBJ2-7; D is undetermined. The CDR3 length is 11 residues. V lost 3 bases, J lost 5 bases, and 5 bases lay in between. Germline CDR1 is MDHEN and CDR2 is SYDVKM. The CDR3 region is CASSLKDEQYF. CDR3 in DNA: TGTGCCAGCAGTTTGAAGGACGAGCAGTACTTC.

The rearrangement joins TRBV27 to TRBJ2-1; maybe TRBD1 (6 bases). In germline, CDR1 is MNHEY, CDR2 SMNVEV (reference sequence). The CDR3 is 13 amino acids. The V end lost 7 bases, the J end lost 3 bases, and 10 bases lay between the germline ends. Written as DNA, the CDR3 is TGTGCCAGCACCGACAGGTACTACAATGAGCAGTTCTTC. Translating it yields CASTDRYYNEQFF.

This chain links TRBV28 with TRBJ2-1, with 12 nucleotides matching TRBD2. Trimming cost V 5 bases and J 6 bases; bases outside gene matches: 5. The CDR3 runs to 15 residues. Germline V gives CDR1 MDHEN, CDR2 SYDVKM. The DNA of the CDR3 is TGTGCCAGCAGTCTCGGGACTAGCGGGCTCAATGAGCAGTTCTTC. Translated: CASSLGTSGLNEQFF.

The J gene is TRBJ2-1, the V gene TRBV9; D remains ambiguous. Germline V lookup: CDR1 SGDLS, CDR2 YYNGEE. Trimming removed 3 bases at V and 0 bases at J, with 7 bases between. The CDR3 length is 14 residues. The chain's CDR3 is CASSEESSYNEQFF. The CDR3 DNA reads TGTGCCAGCAGCGAAGAAAGCTCCTACAATGAGCAGTTCTTC.

The chain carries TRBV9 and TRBJ2-3; D is undetermined. The ends were cut back, 7 bases at V and 1 base at J, with 16 bases in the middle. The CDR3 loop spans 15 amino acids. Germline CDR1 and CDR2: SGDLS and YYNGEE. The CDR3 protein is CASHVGRFRTDTQYF. CDR3 sequence (DNA): TGTGCCAGCCATGTGGGTAGATTTCGCACAGATACGCAGTATTTT.

The rearrangement links TRBV28 to TRBJ2-4; D call uncertain. V lost 8 bases, J lost 1 base, and 9 bases lay in between. Germline assignment: CDR1 MDHEN and CDR2 SYDVKM. The CDR3 extends over 13 amino acids. This CDR3 reads CASSPGAKNIQYF. The CDR3 coding sequence is TGTGCCAGCTCCCCGGGTGCCAAAAACATTCAGTACTTC.

The CDR3 region is CASSLEATTEQYF. CDR3 nucleotide sequence: TGTGCCAGCAGCTTAGAAGCGACTACCGAGCAGTACTTC. V usage is TRBV11-2 and J usage is TRBJ2-7; TRBD2 might be the D (5 bases). Germline V gene data show CDR1 as SGHAT and CDR2 as FQNNGV. V shed 0 bases and J shed 6 bases, with 9 bases lying between them. The CDR3 is made up of 13 amino acids.

Details on this clone: A read error may account for a junction end that differs from germline. The J gene is TRBJ2-5, the V gene TRBV7-9; D may be TRBD2 (6 bases). The CDR3 length is 15 residues. Germline V lookup: CDR1 SEHNR, CDR2 FQNEAQ (reference sequence). The CDR3 loop is CASSPPGLNQGTQYF. DNA for the CDR3: TGTGCCAGCAGCCCGCCGGGACTCAACCAAGGGACCCAGTACTTC.

This clone has more than one count but fewer than ten. V gene TRBV29-1 combines with J gene TRBJ1-5; TRBD1 aligns across 7 bases. The CDR3 has 14 residues. Unmatched junction bases numbered 5, after V lost 6 bases and J lost 0 bases. The germline V gene has CDR1 SQVTM and CDR2 ANQGSEA. The CDR3 spells CSVWTGYSNQPQHF. The CDR3 DNA follows: TGCAGCGTATGGACAGGATATAGCAATCAGCCCCAGCATTTT.

The chain joins TRBV9 to TRBJ2-1, with a possible D match to TRBD2 (6 bases). The germline V and J ends were trimmed by 3 bases and 5 bases, with 15 bases remaining between them. The CDR3 consists of 15 residues. Germline V gene data show CDR1 as SGDLS and CDR2 as YYNGEE. CDR3 in DNA: TGTGCCAGCAGCGCCCCCCCGGGAGCGCACAATGAGCAGTTCTTC. Residues: CASSAPPGAHNEQFF. Complete variable domain (other parts from reference TRBV9 and TRBJ2-1): DSGVTQTPKHLITATGQRVTLRCSPRSGDLSVYWYQQSLDQGLQFLIQYYNGEERAKGNILERFSAQQFPDLHSELNLSSLELGDSALYFCASSAPPGAHNEQFFGPGTRLTVL.

The chain links TRBV28 to TRBJ2-5; 10 positions match TRBD1. Germline CDR1 is MDHEN and CDR2 is SYDVKM. There are 15 residues in the CDR3. The V segment lost 6 bases and the J segment 5 bases; nucleotides outside the gene matches: 9. CDR3 DNA: TGTGCCAGCAGCCCGAGGGACAGGGGAGACGAGACCCAGTACTTC. This gives the protein CASSPRDRGDETQYF.

The rearrangement uses TRBV14 and TRBJ1-4; 8 bases fit TRBD1. V shed 0 bases, J shed 8 bases, and the junction held 8 bases outside the gene matches. The CDR3 extends over 16 amino acids. The germline V gene has CDR1 SGHDN and CDR2 FVKESK. The CDR3 region has the DNA TGTGCCAGCAGCCAAGATAGGACAGGGAGAGAGGAAAAACTGTTTTTT. Amino acids: CASSQDRTGREEKLFF.

The rearrangement joins TRBV4-1 to TRBJ2-7; tentatively, D is TRBD1 (6 bases). In germline, CDR1 is MGHRA, CDR2 YSYEKL. V lost 1 base, J lost 2 bases, and 15 bases lay in between. CDR3 length: 16 amino acids. The CDR3 nucleotides read TGCGCCAGCAGCCAAGGACAGGTGGGCCTAACCTACGAGCAGTACTTC. Translating it yields CASSQGQVGLTYEQYF.

This clone was detected once. The chain recombines TRBV28 with TRBJ1-3, with TRBD1 matching over 7 bases. V dropped 6 bases and J dropped 4; count of bases not matched to a gene: 6. The germline V gene has CDR1 MDHEN and CDR2 SYDVKM. The CDR3 is 14 amino acids. The CDR3 loop is CASSPTGWGNTIYF. CDR3 in DNA: TGTGCCAGCAGCCCGACAGGGTGGGGAAACACCATATATTTT.

The V gene is TRBV11-2, the J gene TRBJ2-7; D gene ambiguous. This CDR3 has 13 residues. Germline values: CDR1 SGHAT, CDR2 FQNNGV. V lost 1 base and J lost 4, with 8 bases in between. DNA for the CDR3: TGTGCCAGCAGCTTAGCGGCAGTATACGAGCAGTACTTC. It specifies CASSLAAVYEQYF.

This clone was seen only a few times. This chain uses TRBV27 with TRBJ2-7; possibly TRBD1 or TRBD2 for D (5 bases each). This CDR3 contains 14 residues. The V gene's germline CDR1 is MNHEY and CDR2 SMNVEV (reference sequence). The V and J ends lost 4 bases and 9 bases respectively, with 19 bases between them. CDR3 in amino acids: CASSSLPTGRGQYF. CDR3 nucleotide sequence: TGTGCCAGCAGTTCCCTCCCGACGGGAAGGGGGCAGTACTTC.

The chain is built from TRBV19 and TRBJ2-1, with D hard to call. The germline V gene has CDR1 LNHDA and CDR2 SQIVND (reference sequence). The CDR3 has 13 amino acids. The V end was cut by 2 bases, the J end by 5 bases, with 7 bases between. In nucleotides, the CDR3 is TGTGCCAGTAGTATATCGAGGAACAATGAGCAGTTCTTC. Residues: CASSISRNNEQFF.

V and J are TRBV7-6 and TRBJ2-7, with D unclear. Germline V CDR1 and CDR2: SGHVS, FNYEAQ. Trimming shortened V by 1 base and J by 2 bases, and 12 bases separated the two germline ends. CDR3 length equals 15 residues. CDR3 nucleotides: TGTGCCAGCAGCTTAGAGGCGGCAAGAACCTACGAGCAGTACTTC. Translating gives CASSLEAARTYEQYF.

This clone has just one count. Distinct nucleotide sequences in the sample also encode this CDR3. Written as DNA, the CDR3 is TGTGCCAGCAGCTTGGGGTACCAAGAGACCCAGTACTTC. Amino acids: CASSLGYQETQYF. V and J are TRBV11-2 and TRBJ2-5; no clear D gene. The germline gives CDR1 SGHAT, CDR2 FQNNGV. V was shortened by 3 bases and J by 0 bases, with 5 bases between the two germline ends. CDR3 length: 13 amino acids.

The chain is built from TRBV4-1 and TRBJ2-7; 7 bases map to TRBD2. Germline lookup yields CDR1 MGHRA and CDR2 YSYEKL. The CDR3 extends over 13 amino acids. The V gene end was trimmed by 4 bases and the J gene end by 3 bases; junction bases not matched to a gene: 3. CDR3 amino acids: CASSPGLVYEQYF. Here the CDR3 DNA reads TGCGCCAGCAGCCCCGGACTAGTCTACGAGCAGTACTTC.

The V call is TRBV5-3, the J call TRBJ1-1; TRBD1 matches 9 bases. TRBV5-3 is recorded as an ORF, its role being uncertain. Germline trimming cut 4 bases from V and 1 base from J; bases unmatched to any gene: 2. The CDR3 covers 14 residues. The CDR3 region is CARSRGQGNTEAFF. CDR3 nucleotide sequence: TGTGCCAGAAGCCGGGGACAGGGGAACACTGAAGCTTTCTTT.

The genes are TRBV5-1 and TRBJ2-7; weak D call: TRBD1 (6 bases). The CDR3 has 16 residues. The ends were cut back, 2 bases at V and 0 bases at J, with 15 bases in the middle. CDR1 and CDR2 (germline): SGHRS, YFSETQ. Here the CDR3 reads CASSFKSGTLSYEQYF. CDR3 DNA: TGCGCCAGCAGCTTTAAATCCGGGACACTCTCCTACGAGCAGTACTTC.

V gene TRBV14 combines with J gene TRBJ2-3; D uncertain. Per germline, CDR1 SGHDN and CDR2 FVKESK. V lost 4 bases and J lost 2, with 10 bases in between. The CDR3 spans 14 residues. This CDR3 is CASSRLWTTDTQYF. DNA for the CDR3: TGTGCCAGCAGCCGCCTATGGACCACAGATACGCAGTATTTT.

In this sample, this clone is large. The rearrangement uses TRBV12-5 and TRBJ1-2; D not certain. This CDR3 is 16 amino acids long. CDR1 and CDR2 (germline): LGHNT, FRNRAP. The ends were cut back, 0 bases at V and 4 bases at J, with 15 bases in the middle. The CDR3, as DNA: TGTGCTAGTGGTTTGGTCGACCGAGTCCCTAGCTATGGCTACACCTTC. Translation gives CASGLVDRVPSYGYTF.

The V call is TRBV6-6, the J call TRBJ2-1; the D is unclear. There are 14 residues in the CDR3. Per germline, CDR1 MNHNY and CDR2 SVGAGI (reference sequence). Trimming removed 0 bases from V and 8 bases from J, with 11 bases in between. The DNA for the CDR3 is TGTGCCAGCAGTTACTCGAATTCGGTCTATGAGCAGTTCTTC. Translated, it gives CASSYSNSVYEQFF.

This clone was picked up one time. This chain links TRBV14 with TRBJ2-7; no definite D call. Trimming took off 1 base at V and 5 bases at J, with 12 bases between the two ends. CDR1 and CDR2 from the germline V gene are SGHDN and FVKESK. CDR3 length: 14 amino acids. CDR3 in amino acids: CASSQAAIWDEQYF. The CDR3 DNA is TGTGCCAGCAGCCAAGCCGCAATATGGGACGAGCAGTACTTC.